This is a list of T cell receptor beta chains from one sample in a study of graft-versus-host responses after intestinal transplantation. Assay: immunoSEQ multiplex PCR; the TCRdb copy retains only in-frame clones and omits some. The data hold 49,000 or so clones, with approximately 92% observed a single time. This sample comprised PBMCs, obtained approximately 740 days after a first intestinal transplant, on the day of a second. Receptors were obtained from a human patient who received an intestinal transplant, so some T cells may come from the graft donor. CDR3s include the opening cysteine and the closing phenylalanine or tryptophan. The D gene is left open where the match is weak. The size entry is marked missing in some rows and otherwise reads once, few, many or a size class.

CDR3 DNA: TGTGCCAGCAGCTTCCCTAGCGGGAGGTACAATGAGCAGTTCTTC; CDR3 protein: CASSFPSGRYNEQFF; D gene: TRBD2; J gene: TRBJ2-1; V gene: TRBV7-2; clone size: .
CDR3 DNA: TGTGCCAGTAGTCGTATGGCGGGAGTCGGGGAGACCCAGTACTTC; CDR3 protein: CASSRMAGVGETQYF; D gene: TRBD2; J gene: TRBJ2-5; V gene: TRBV19; clone size: .
CDR3 DNA: TGTGCCAGCAGCGTAGGACGTAACAATGAGCAGTTCTTC; CDR3 protein: CASSVGRNNEQFF; D gene: .; J gene: TRBJ2-1; V gene: TRBV9; clone size: .
CDR3 DNA: TGTGCCATTGGGACTAGCGGGAGTTTAGAGCAGTACTTC; CDR3 protein: CAIGTSGSLEQYF; D gene: TRBD2; J gene: TRBJ2-7; V gene: TRBV6-5; clone size: .
CDR3 DNA: TGCGCCAGCAGTGAGTATTCCTACGAGCAGTACTTC; CDR3 protein: CASSEYSYEQYF; D gene: .; J gene: TRBJ2-7; V gene: TRBV10-1; clone size: .
CDR3 DNA: TGTGCCAGCAGTGATTCAACCCCCCCCGCCGGACTAGCAAACACCGGGGAGCTGTTTTTT; CDR3 protein: CASSDSTPPAGLANTGELFF; D gene: TRBD2; J gene: TRBJ2-2; V gene: TRBV6-4; clone size: .
CDR3 DNA: TGTGCCAGCAGTGGGGGGGTAGCGGGAGCCTTCTACAATGAGCAGTTCTTC; CDR3 protein: CASSGGVAGAFYNEQFF; D gene: TRBD2; J gene: TRBJ2-1; V gene: TRBV27; clone size: .
CDR3 DNA: TGTGCCAGTAATAAAGCGGGAACCAATGAGCAGTTCTTC; CDR3 protein: CASNKAGTNEQFF; D gene: TRBD2; J gene: TRBJ2-1; V gene: TRBV9; clone size: .
CDR3 DNA: TGTGCCAGCAGTCCTCAGGCGGAAAAACTGTTTTTT; CDR3 protein: CASSPQAEKLFF; D gene: .; J gene: TRBJ1-4; V gene: TRBV11-2; clone size: .
CDR3 DNA: TGTGCCAGCAGTCTGCGGGCGGGAGACACCGGGGAGCTGTTTTTT; CDR3 protein: CASSLRAGDTGELFF; D gene: TRBD2; J gene: TRBJ2-2; V gene: TRBV6-6; clone size: once
CDR3 DNA: TGTGCCAGCAGCTCTTGGCCCCTACAAGAGACCCAGTACTTC; CDR3 protein: CASSSWPLQETQYF; D gene: .; J gene: TRBJ2-5; V gene: TRBV9; clone size: .
CDR3 DNA: TGTGCCAGCAGCGTAGGGCCAGCGGGAACAGATACGCAGTATTTT; CDR3 protein: CASSVGPAGTDTQYF; D gene: TRBD2; J gene: TRBJ2-3; V gene: TRBV9; clone size: .
CDR3 DNA: TGCAGCGTCCAGCGGGCGCCTACCTACGAGCAGTACTTC; CDR3 protein: CSVQRAPTYEQYF; D gene: .; J gene: TRBJ2-7; V gene: TRBV29-1; clone size: .
CDR3 DNA: TGTGCCAGCAGCTCTCGCAAAAACATTCAGTACTTC; CDR3 protein: CASSSRKNIQYF; D gene: .; J gene: TRBJ2-4; V gene: TRBV13; clone size: .
CDR3 DNA: TGTGCCAGTACCCCCTCGGGACAGTCAAATTTTTACACCTTC; CDR3 protein: CASTPSGQSNFYTF; D gene: TRBD1; J gene: TRBJ1-2; V gene: TRBV19; clone size: .
CDR3 DNA: TGCGCCAGCAGCCCCGGGACGACTTACGAGCAGTACTTC; CDR3 protein: CASSPGTTYEQYF; D gene: .; J gene: TRBJ2-7; V gene: TRBV5-1; clone size: .
CDR3 DNA: TGTGCCAGCATTCGGGACAGGGGCCTGGGGGAGCAGTACTTC; CDR3 protein: CASIRDRGLGEQYF; D gene: TRBD1; J gene: TRBJ2-7; V gene: TRBV13; clone size: .
CDR3 DNA: TGTGCCAGCAGCTTAATTGGTACAGGGCGTTATGGCTACACCTTC; CDR3 protein: CASSLIGTGRYGYTF; D gene: .; J gene: TRBJ1-2; V gene: TRBV7-8; clone size: .
CDR3 DNA: TGTGCCAGCAGCTTAGACAGCTCCTACAATGAGCAGTTCTTC; CDR3 protein: CASSLDSSYNEQFF; D gene: .; J gene: TRBJ2-1; V gene: TRBV7-3; clone size: .
CDR3 DNA: TGTGCCTGGAGTGTACGAGGGGGGCGGCGGGAAAAACTGTTTTTT; CDR3 protein: CAWSVRGGRREKLFF; D gene: .; J gene: TRBJ1-4; V gene: TRBV30; clone size: .
CDR3 DNA: TGTGCCAGTAGTATGGGGGCTACCTACGAGCAGTACTTC; CDR3 protein: CASSMGATYEQYF; D gene: .; J gene: TRBJ2-7; V gene: TRBV19; clone size: .
CDR3 DNA: TGTGCCAGTTTTTTGTTCGGGCGTGGAAGCACTGAAGCTTTCTTT; CDR3 protein: CASFLFGRGSTEAFF; D gene: .; J gene: TRBJ1-1; V gene: TRBV19; clone size: .
CDR3 DNA: TGCGCCAGCAGCCAAGACGGTTACCCGAACACCGGGGAGCTGTTTTTT; CDR3 protein: CASSQDGYPNTGELFF; D gene: .; J gene: TRBJ2-2; V gene: TRBV4-1; clone size: .
CDR3 DNA: TGTGCCAGCAGTCTCCAGACTAGATTGGGTGAGCAGTTCTTC; CDR3 protein: CASSLQTRLGEQFF; D gene: .; J gene: TRBJ2-1; V gene: TRBV27; clone size: .
CDR3 DNA: TGTGCCAGCAGCTTTCAGGGGCGCAATCAGCCCCAGCATTTT; CDR3 protein: CASSFQGRNQPQHF; D gene: .; J gene: TRBJ1-5; V gene: TRBV7-8; clone size: .
CDR3 DNA: TGTGCCAGCAGCCAACTGGACAGTTCCTCCTACGAGCAGTACTTC; CDR3 protein: CASSQLDSSSYEQYF; D gene: .; J gene: TRBJ2-7; V gene: TRBV4-2; clone size: .
CDR3 DNA: TGTGCCAGCTCACCTCAAAGGGGAGGGGGCAATGAGCAGTTCTTC; CDR3 protein: CASSPQRGGGNEQFF; D gene: .; J gene: TRBJ2-1; V gene: TRBV18; clone size: .
CDR3 DNA: TGCAGCGCCGCCTTTACAGGGAACGAGCAGTACTTC; CDR3 protein: CSAAFTGNEQYF; D gene: .; J gene: TRBJ2-7; V gene: TRBV29-1; clone size: .
CDR3 DNA: TGTGCCAGTAGTACCGGACAGACTGAAGCTTTCTTT; CDR3 protein: CASSTGQTEAFF; D gene: .; J gene: TRBJ1-1; V gene: TRBV19; clone size: .
CDR3 DNA: TGTGCCTGGAGACGGACTAGCGGGGTCTACAATGAGCAGTTCTTC; CDR3 protein: CAWRRTSGVYNEQFF; D gene: TRBD2; J gene: TRBJ2-1; V gene: TRBV30; clone size: .
CDR3 DNA: TGCAGCGTTGGGCAGGATGGCTACACCTTC; CDR3 protein: CSVGQDGYTF; D gene: .; J gene: TRBJ1-2; V gene: TRBV29-1; clone size: few
CDR3 DNA: TGTGCCAGCAGAAGGAGTCCGGGACAGCCCCACGAGCAGTACTTC; CDR3 protein: CASRRSPGQPHEQYF; D gene: TRBD1; J gene: TRBJ2-7; V gene: TRBV6-5; clone size: .
CDR3 DNA: TGTGCCAGCAGCCCCAGTGGGGGGGACTATGGCTACACCTTC; CDR3 protein: CASSPSGGDYGYTF; D gene: .; J gene: TRBJ1-2; V gene: TRBV5-5; clone size: .
CDR3 DNA: TGTGCCAGCAGTTTTCGGGGGGAAAAACTGTTTTTT; CDR3 protein: CASSFRGEKLFF; D gene: .; J gene: TRBJ1-4; V gene: TRBV28; clone size: .
CDR3 DNA: TGTGCCTGGAGCCTGGGGGCCCTATTGGGCTTT; CDR3 protein: CAWSLGALLGF; D gene: .; J gene: TRBJ1-6; V gene: TRBV30; clone size: .
CDR3 DNA: TGTGCCAGCAGCCCGAGATCCCCATACGAGCAGTACTTC; CDR3 protein: CASSPRSPYEQYF; D gene: .; J gene: TRBJ2-7; V gene: TRBV5-8; clone size: .
CDR3 DNA: TGTGCCAGCAGTTACTCGAACGGGGACACTGAAGCTTTCTTT; CDR3 protein: CASSYSNGDTEAFF; D gene: .; J gene: TRBJ1-1; V gene: TRBV6-5; clone size: .
CDR3 DNA: TGCGCCAGCAGCTCCGGACGGAACACTGAAGCTTTCTTT; CDR3 protein: CASSSGRNTEAFF; D gene: .; J gene: TRBJ1-1; V gene: TRBV5-1; clone size: .
CDR3 DNA: TGCGCCAGCAGCTTGAACCACAACACTGAAGCTTTCTTT; CDR3 protein: CASSLNHNTEAFF; D gene: .; J gene: TRBJ1-1; V gene: TRBV5-1; clone size: .
CDR3 DNA: TGTGCCAGCAGCCGACAGGCGTCCTACGAGCAGTACTTC; CDR3 protein: CASSRQASYEQYF; D gene: .; J gene: TRBJ2-7; V gene: TRBV7-9; clone size: .
CDR3 DNA: TGCAGCGTTGTAATGAACTCTGGAAACACCATATATTTT; CDR3 protein: CSVVMNSGNTIYF; D gene: .; J gene: TRBJ1-3; V gene: TRBV29-1; clone size: .
CDR3 DNA: TGCGCCAGCAGCTTGTCCGGGACAGGGTCCCACGAGCAGTACTTC; CDR3 protein: CASSLSGTGSHEQYF; D gene: TRBD1; J gene: TRBJ2-7; V gene: TRBV5-1; clone size: .
CDR3 DNA: TGTGCCAGCAGTTACTCCTTCAGGTATCCCAACATTCAGTACTTC; CDR3 protein: CASSYSFRYPNIQYF; D gene: .; J gene: TRBJ2-4; V gene: TRBV6-5; clone size: .
CDR3 DNA: TGTGCCACCAGCAGCACCTTATTCTACAATGAGCAGTTCTTC; CDR3 protein: CATSSTLFYNEQFF; D gene: .; J gene: TRBJ2-1; V gene: TRBV15; clone size: .
CDR3 DNA: TGTGCCAGCAGTGAAAACGGGGGGGATGAGCAGTTCTTC; CDR3 protein: CASSENGGDEQFF; D gene: TRBD2; J gene: TRBJ2-1; V gene: TRBV6-1; clone size: .